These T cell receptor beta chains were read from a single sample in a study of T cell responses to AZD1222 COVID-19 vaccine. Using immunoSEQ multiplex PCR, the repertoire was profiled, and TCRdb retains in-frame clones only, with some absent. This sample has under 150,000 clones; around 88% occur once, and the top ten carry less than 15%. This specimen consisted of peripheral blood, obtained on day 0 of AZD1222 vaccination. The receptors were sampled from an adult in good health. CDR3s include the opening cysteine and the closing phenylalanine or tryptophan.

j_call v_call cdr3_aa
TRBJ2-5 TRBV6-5 CASINSQETQYF
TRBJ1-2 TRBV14 CASSLASGAGGYTF
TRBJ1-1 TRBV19 CASSIAGRDAFF
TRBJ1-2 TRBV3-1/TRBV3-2 CASSQGQAGNYGYTF
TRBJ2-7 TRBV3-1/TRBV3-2 CASSQVQGFEQYF
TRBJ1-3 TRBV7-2 CASSLYSISGNTIYF
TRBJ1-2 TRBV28 CASRWDNYGYTF
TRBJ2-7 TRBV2 CASNPTGVRSYEQYF
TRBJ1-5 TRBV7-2 CASSLQGLGNQPQHF
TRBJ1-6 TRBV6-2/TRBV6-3 CASSATGQSNSPLHF
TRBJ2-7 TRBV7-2 CASSLATSSYEQYF
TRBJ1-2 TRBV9 CASSVEPEAGYTF
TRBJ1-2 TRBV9 CASSVNRGHGYTF
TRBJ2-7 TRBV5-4 CASSLQTGTSRYEQYF
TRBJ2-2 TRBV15 CATSFYRGRPGELFF
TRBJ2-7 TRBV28 CASGPQGIEQYF
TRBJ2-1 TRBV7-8 CASSLGGVFGRPFF
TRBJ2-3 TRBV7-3 CASSLAASRTTDTQYF
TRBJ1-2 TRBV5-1 CASSAGLGGYTF
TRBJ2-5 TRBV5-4 CASSLQGGSETQYF
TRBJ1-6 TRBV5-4 CASSFGGATYNSPLHF
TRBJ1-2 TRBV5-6 CASSGVREWGYGYTF